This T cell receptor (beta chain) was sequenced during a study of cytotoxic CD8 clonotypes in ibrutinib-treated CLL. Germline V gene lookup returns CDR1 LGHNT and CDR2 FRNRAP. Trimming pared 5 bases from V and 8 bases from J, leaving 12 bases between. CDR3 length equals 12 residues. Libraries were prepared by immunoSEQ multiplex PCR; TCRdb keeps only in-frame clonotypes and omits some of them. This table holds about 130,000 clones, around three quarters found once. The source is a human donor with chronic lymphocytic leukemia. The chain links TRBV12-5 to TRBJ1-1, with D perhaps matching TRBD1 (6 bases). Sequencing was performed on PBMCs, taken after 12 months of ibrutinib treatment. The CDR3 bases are TGTGCTAGTGGTAGAAGAGGGACAGAAGCTTTCTTT. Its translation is CASGRRGTEAFF.